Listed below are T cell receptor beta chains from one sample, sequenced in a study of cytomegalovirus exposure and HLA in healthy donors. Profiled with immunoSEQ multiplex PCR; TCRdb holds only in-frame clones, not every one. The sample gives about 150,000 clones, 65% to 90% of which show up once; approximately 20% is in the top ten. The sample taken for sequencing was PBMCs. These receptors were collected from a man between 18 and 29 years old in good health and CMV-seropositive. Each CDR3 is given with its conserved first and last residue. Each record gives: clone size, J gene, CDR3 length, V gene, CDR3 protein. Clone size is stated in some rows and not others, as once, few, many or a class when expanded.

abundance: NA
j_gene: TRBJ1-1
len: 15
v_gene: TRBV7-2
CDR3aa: CASSFSGTANTEAFF

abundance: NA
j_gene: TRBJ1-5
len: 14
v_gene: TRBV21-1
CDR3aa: CATTVGRCNQPQHF

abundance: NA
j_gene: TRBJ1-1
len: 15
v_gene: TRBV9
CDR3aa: CASSAGHVMNTEAFF

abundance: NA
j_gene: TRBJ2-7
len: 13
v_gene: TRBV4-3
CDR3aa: CASSQDRSYEQYF

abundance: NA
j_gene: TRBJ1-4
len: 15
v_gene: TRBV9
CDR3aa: CASSVGQTRMEKLFF

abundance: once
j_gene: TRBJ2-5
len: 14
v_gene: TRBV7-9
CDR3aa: CASSHTGTSGAQYF

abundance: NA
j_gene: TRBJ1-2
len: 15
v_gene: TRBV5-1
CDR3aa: CASSFDSLEPIGYTF

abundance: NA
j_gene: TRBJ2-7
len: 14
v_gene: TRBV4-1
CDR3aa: CASSLGPSGNEQYF

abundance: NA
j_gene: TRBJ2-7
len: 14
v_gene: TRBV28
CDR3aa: CASARDTPTYEQYF

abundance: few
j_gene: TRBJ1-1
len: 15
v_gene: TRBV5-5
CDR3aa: CASSLSPKQDTEAFF

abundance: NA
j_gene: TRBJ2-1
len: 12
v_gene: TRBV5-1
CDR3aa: CASSLERNEQFF

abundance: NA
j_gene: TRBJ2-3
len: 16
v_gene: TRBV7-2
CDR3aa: CASSPHPPGVTDTQYF

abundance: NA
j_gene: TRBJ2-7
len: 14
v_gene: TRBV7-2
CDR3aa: CASSLSQAAREQYF

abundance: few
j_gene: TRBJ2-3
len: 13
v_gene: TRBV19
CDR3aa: CASRTGSTDTQYF

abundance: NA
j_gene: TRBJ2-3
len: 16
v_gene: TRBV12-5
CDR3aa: CASGAGTGGYTDTQYF

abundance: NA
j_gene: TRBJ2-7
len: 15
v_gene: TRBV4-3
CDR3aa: CASSSGGSGSYEQYF

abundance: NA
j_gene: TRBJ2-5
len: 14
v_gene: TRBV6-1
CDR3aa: CASRYTGVEETQYF

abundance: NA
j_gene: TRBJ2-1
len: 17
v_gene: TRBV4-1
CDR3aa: CASSPIFSGSSYNEQFF

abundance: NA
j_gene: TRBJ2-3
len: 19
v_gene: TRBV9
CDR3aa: CASSVDPGASGASTDTQYF